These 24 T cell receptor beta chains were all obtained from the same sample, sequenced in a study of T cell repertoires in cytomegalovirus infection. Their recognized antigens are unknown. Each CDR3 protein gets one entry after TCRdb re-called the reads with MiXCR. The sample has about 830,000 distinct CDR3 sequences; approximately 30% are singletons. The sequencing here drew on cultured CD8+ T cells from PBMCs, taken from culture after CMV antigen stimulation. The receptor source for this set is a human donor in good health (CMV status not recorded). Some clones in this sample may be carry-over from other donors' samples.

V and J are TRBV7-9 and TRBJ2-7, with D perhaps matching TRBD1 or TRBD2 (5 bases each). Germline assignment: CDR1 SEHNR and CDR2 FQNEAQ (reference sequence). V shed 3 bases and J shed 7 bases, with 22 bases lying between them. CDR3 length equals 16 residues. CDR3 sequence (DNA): TGTGCCAGCAGCTTGACCCAGGGAGCCGGGGTGGATGAGCAGTACTTC. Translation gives CASSLTQGAGVDEQYF.

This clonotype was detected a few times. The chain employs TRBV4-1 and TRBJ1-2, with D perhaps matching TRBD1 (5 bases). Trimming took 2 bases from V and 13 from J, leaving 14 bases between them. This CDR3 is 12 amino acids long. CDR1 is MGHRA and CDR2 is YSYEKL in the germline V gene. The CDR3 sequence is CASSQWQGAITF. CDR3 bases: TGCGCCAGCAGCCAATGGCAGGGCGCTATCACCTTC.

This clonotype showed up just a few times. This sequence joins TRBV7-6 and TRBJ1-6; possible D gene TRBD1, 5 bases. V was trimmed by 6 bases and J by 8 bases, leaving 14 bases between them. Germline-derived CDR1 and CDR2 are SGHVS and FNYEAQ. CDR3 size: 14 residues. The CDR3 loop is CASRAGTNHSPLHF. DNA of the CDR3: TGTGCCAGCAGGGCCGGGACTAACCATTCACCCCTCCACTTT. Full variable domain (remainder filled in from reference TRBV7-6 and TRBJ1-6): GAGVSQSPRYKVTKRGQDVALRCDPISGHVSLYWYRQALGQGPEFLTYFNYEAQQDKSGLPNDRFSAERPEGSISTLTIQRTEQRDSAMYRCASRAGTNHSPLHFGNGTRLTVT.

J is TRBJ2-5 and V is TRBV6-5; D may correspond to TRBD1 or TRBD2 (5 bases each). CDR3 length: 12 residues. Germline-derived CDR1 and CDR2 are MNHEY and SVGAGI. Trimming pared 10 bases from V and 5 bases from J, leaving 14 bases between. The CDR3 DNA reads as TGTGCCACCACGGGACGGTGGGAGACCCAGTACTTC. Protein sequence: CATTGRWETQYF.

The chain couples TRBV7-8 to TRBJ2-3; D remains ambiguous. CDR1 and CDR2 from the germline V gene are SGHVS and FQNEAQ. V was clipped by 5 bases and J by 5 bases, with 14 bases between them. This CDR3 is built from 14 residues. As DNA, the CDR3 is TGTGCCAGCAGCCCCCGACCCCGCAGAGATACGCAGTATTTT. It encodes CASSPRPRRDTQYF.

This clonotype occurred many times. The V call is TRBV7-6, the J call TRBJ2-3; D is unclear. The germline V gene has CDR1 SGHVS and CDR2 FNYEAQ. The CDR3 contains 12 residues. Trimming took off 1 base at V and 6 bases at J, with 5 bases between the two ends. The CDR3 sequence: CASSLGLDTQYF. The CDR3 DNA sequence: TGTGCCAGCAGCTTAGGTTTGGATACGCAGTATTTT.

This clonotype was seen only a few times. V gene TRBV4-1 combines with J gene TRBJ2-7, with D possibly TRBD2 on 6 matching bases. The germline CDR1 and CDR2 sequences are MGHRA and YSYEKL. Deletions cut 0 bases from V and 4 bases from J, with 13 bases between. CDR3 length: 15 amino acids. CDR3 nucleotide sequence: TGCGCCAGCAGCCAAGATCTGCTAGGGACTTACGAGCAGTACGTC. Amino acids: CASSQDLLGTYEQYV.

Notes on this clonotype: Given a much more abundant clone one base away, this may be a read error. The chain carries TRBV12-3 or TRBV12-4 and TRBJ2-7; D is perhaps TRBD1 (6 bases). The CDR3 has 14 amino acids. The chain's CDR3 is CASSSPGQPWEQHF. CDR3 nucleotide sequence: TGTGCCAGCAGTTCCCCTGGACAGCCTTGGGAGCAGCACTTC.

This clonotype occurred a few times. For the CDR3, the DNA is TGTGCCAGCAGCTCGGTGACAGGGGGCCTAGATAACTATGGCTACACCTTC. The encoded protein is CASSSVTGGLDNYGYTF. V usage is TRBV7-9 and J usage is TRBJ1-2; 10 bases match TRBD1. The V gene end was trimmed by 4 bases and the J gene end by 1 base; junction bases not matched to a gene: 9. Looked up from germline, CDR1 is SEHNR and CDR2 is FQNEAQ (reference sequence). The CDR3 is made up of 17 amino acids.

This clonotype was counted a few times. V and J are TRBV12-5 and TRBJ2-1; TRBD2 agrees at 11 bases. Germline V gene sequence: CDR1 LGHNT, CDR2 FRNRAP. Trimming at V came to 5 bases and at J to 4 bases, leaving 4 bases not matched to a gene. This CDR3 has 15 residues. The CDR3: CASGVAGGPYNEQFF. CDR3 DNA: TGTGCTAGTGGTGTAGCGGGGGGGCCATACAATGAGCAGTTCTTC. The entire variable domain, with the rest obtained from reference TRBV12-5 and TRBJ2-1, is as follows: DARVTQTPRHKVTEMGQEVTMRCQPILGHNTVFWYRQTMMQGLELLAYFRNRAPLDDSGMPKDRFSAEMPDATLATLKIQPSEPRDSAVYFCASGVAGGPYNEQFFGPGTRLTVL.

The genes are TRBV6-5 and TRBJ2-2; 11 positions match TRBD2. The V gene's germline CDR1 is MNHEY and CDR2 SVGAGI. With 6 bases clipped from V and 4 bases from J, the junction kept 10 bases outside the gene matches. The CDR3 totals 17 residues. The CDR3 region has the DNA TGTGCCAGCAGCCACACCCTAGCGGGGGGCTTCACCGGGGAGCTGTTTTTT. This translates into CASSHTLAGGFTGELFF.

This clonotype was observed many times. CDR3 loop: CASSAGPPGYFF. In DNA, the CDR3 is TGTGCCAGCAGCGCGGGTCCTCCAGGTTACTTCTTC. The chain carries TRBV7-8 and TRBJ2-1; D may be TRBD2 (5 bases). Per germline, CDR1 SGHVS and CDR2 FQNEAQ. This CDR3 contains 12 residues. The V gene lost 5 bases and the J gene lost 16 bases, with 18 bases spanning the gap. Full variable domain (remainder filled in from reference TRBV7-8 and TRBJ2-1): GAGVSQSPRYKVAKRGQDVALRCDPISGHVSLFWYQQALGQGPEFLTYFQNEAQLDKSGLPSDRFFAERPEGSVSTLKIQRTQQEDSAVYLCASSAGPPGYFFGPGTRLTVL.

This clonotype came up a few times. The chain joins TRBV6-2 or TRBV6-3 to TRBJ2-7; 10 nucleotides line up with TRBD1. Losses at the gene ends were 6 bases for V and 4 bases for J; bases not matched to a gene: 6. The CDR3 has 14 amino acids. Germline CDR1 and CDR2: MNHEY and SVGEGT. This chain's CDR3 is CASSLRTGGYEQYV. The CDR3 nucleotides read TGTGCCAGCAGCCTAAGGACAGGGGGTTACGAGCAGTACGTC.

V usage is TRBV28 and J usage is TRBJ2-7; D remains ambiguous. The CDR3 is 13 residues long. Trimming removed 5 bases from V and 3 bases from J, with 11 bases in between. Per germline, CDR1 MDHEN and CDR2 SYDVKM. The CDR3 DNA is TGTGCCAGCAGTCCCGGGCCGAACTACGAGCAGTACGTC. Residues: CASSPGPNYEQYV.

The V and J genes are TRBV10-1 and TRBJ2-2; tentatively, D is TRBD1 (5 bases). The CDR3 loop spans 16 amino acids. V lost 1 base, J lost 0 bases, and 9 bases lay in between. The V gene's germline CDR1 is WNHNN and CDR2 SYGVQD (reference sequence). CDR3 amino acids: CASSEFQGPNTGELFF. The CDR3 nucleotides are TGCGCCAGCAGTGAGTTTCAGGGCCCGAACACCGGGGAGCTGTTTTTT.

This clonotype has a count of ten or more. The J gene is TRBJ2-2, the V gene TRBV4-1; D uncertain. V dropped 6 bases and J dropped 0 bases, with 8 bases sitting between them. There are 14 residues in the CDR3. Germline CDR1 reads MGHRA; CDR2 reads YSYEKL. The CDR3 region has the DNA TGCGCCAGCAGAGCGAGTGCGAACACCGGGGAGCTGTTTTTT. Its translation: CASRASANTGELFF.

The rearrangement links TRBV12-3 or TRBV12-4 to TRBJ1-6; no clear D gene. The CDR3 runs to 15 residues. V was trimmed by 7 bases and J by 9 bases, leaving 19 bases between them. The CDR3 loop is CASTSRPYGVSPLHF. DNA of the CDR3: TGTGCCAGCACTTCCAGACCGTATGGTGTTTCACCCCTCCACTTT.

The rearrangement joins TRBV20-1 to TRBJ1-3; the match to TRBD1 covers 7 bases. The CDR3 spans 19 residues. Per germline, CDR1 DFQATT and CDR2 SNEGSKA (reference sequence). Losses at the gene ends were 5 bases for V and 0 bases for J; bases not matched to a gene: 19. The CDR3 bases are TGCAGTGCTCCCAACCTTGCCGGGACAGCGAGCTACTCTGGAAACACCATATATTTT. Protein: CSAPNLAGTASYSGNTIYF.

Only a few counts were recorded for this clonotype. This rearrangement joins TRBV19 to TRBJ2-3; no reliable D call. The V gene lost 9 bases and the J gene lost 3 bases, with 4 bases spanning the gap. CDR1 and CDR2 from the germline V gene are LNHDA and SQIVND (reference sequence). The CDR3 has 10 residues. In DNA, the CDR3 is TGTGCCAGACAGACAGATACGCAGTATTTT. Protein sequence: CARQTDTQYF. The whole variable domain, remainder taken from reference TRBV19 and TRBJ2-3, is DGGITQSPKYLFRKEGQNVTLSCEQNLNHDAMYWYRQDPGQGLRLIYYSQIVNDFQKGDIAEGYSVSREKKESFPLTVTSAQKNPTAFYLCARQTDTQYFGPGTRLTVL.

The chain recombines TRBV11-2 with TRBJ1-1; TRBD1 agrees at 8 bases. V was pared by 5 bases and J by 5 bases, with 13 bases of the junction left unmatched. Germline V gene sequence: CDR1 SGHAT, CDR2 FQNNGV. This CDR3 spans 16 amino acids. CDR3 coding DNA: TGTGCCAGCAGCCCGTGGACCCAGGGGGCGCAAACTGAAGCTTTCTTT. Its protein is CASSPWTQGAQTEAFF.

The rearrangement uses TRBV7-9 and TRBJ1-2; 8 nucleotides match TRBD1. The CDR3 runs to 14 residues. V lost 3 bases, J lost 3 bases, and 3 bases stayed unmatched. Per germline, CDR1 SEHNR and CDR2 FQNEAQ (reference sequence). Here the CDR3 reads CASSFEQGDYGYTF. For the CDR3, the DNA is TGTGCCAGCAGCTTTGAACAGGGGGACTATGGCTACACCTTC.

In nucleotides, the CDR3 is TGTACCAGCACTAGCGGGGGGACCTACGAGCAGTACGTC. Protein sequence: CTSTSGGTYEQYV. This chain links TRBV28 with TRBJ2-7; TRBD2 matches at 12 bases. The CDR3 covers 13 residues. CDR1 MDHEN and CDR2 SYDVKM come from the germline V gene.

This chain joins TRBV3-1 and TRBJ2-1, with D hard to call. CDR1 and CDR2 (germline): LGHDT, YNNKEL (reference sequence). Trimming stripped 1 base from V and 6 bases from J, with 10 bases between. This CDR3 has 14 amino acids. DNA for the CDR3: TGTGCCAGCAGCCAAGTGCTCGGCTCCAATGAGCAGTTCTTC. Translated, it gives CASSQVLGSNEQFF.

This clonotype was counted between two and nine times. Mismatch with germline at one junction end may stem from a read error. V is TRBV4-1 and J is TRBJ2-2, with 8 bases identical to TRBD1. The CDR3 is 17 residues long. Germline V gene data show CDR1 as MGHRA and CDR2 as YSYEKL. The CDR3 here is CASSLDYPGQDTGELFF. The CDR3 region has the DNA TGTGCCAGCAGCCTAGATTACCCGGGACAGGACACCGGGGAGCTGTTTTTT.